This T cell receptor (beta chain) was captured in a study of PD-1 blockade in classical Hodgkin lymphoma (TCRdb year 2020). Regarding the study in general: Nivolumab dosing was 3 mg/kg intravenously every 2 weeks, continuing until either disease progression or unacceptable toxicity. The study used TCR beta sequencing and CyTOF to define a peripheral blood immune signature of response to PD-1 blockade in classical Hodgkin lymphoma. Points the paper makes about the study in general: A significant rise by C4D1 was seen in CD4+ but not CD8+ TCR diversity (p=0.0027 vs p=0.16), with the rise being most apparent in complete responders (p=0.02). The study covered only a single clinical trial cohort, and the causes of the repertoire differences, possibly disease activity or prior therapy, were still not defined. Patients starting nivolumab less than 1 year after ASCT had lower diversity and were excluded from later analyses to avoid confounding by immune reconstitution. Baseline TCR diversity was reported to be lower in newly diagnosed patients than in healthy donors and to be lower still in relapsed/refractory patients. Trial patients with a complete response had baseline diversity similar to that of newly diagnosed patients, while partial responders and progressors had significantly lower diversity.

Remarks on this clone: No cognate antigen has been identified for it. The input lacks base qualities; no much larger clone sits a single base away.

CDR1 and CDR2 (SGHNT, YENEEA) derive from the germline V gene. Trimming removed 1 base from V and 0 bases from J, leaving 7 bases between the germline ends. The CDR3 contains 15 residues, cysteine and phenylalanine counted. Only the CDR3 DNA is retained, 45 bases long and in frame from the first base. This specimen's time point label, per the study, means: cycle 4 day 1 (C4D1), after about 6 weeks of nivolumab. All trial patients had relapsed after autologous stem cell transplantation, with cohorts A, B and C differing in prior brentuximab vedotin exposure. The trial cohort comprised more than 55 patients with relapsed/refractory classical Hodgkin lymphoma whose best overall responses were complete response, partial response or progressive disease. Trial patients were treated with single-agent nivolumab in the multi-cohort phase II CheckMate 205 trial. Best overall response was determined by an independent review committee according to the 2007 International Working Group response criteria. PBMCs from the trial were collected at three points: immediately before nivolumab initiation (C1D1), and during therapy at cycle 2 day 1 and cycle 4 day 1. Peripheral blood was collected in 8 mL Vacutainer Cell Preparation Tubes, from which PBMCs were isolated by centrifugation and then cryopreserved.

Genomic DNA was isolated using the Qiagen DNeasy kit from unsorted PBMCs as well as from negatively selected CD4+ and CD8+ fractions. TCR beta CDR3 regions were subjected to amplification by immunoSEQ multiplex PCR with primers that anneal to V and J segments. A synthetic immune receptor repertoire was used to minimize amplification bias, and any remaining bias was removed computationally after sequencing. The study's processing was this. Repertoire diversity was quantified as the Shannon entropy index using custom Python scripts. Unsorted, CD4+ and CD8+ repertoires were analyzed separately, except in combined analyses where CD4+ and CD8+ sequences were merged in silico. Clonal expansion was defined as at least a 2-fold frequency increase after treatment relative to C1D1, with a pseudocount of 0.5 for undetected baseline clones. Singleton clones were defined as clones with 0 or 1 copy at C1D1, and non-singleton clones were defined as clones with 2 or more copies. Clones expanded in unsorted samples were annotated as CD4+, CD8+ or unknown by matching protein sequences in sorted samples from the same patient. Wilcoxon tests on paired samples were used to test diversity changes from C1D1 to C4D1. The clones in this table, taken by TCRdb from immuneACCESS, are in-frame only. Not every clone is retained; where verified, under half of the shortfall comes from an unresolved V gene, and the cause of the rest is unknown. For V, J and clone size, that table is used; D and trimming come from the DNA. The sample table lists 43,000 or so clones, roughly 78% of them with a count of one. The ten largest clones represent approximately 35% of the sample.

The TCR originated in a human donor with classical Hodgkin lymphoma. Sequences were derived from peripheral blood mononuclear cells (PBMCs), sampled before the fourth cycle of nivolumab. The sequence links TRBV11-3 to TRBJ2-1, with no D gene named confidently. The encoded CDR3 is CASSLGSGSYNEQFF. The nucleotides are TGTGCCAGCAGCTTAGGGTCGGGCTCCTACAATGAGCAGTTCTTC.